The clone carrying this T cell receptor beta chain was recorded many times. Its antigen is unidentified. V dropped 7 bases and J dropped 1; count of bases not matched to a gene: 5. CDR1 is DFQATT and CDR2 is SNEGSKA in the germline V gene (reference sequence). The CDR3 contains 14 residues. This record belongs to a study of early T cells in non-severe SARS-CoV-2 infection. Study context: The authors sequenced bulk RNA from unsorted whole blood, leaving chains unpaired.

General study findings and limits: VDJdb matching favored anti-spike CD8 responses, missing private and CD4 specificities.

Unique molecular identifiers (one per individual cDNA molecule) were attached. TCRdb processed the 5' RACE reads anew with MiXCR; each CDR3 protein has one entry. The table has 25,000 to 35,000 distinct CDR3 sequences, 3.5% to 5.5% seen once. The chain is built from TRBV20-1 and TRBJ1-3, with 9 bases identical to TRBD1. This sequence was found in an adult who was a healthcare worker with PCR-confirmed SARS-CoV-2 infection or an uninfected control (not recorded which). The source material was whole blood, sampled at baseline. This CDR3 is CSVADRGSGNTIYF. CDR3 coding DNA: TGCAGTGTAGCGGACAGGGGATCTGGAAACACCATATATTTT.